The text below deals with one TCR beta chain. This clone has a single count. Its specific antigen is unknown. No much larger clonotype is one base removed from it; base qualities were not supplied. CDR1 is given as MDHEN and CDR2 as SYDVKM, both from the germline V gene. The CDR3 covers 13 residues, taking in both the cysteine and the valine. Only the CDR3 region is kept as DNA, spanning 39 bases read in frame from base 1. V is reduced by 4 bases and J by 1 base, leaving a spacing of 8 bases between them. This entry belongs to a study of somatic mutations in cytotoxic T cells in rheumatoid arthritis (dated by TCRdb to about 2017). For the wider study: Peripheral blood (approximately 32 ml EDTA) was collected from patients immediately after diagnosis and before any treatment began. Some T-cell populations stained with V beta antibodies were sorted by flow on a FACSAria II or Sony SH800 to nearly 100% purity, with sorted V beta1+ cells additionally subjected to TCRB sequencing. To characterize clonality, the study used TCRB deep sequencing while asking whether somatic mutations are carried by expanded CD8+ T-cell clones in newly diagnosed, untreated rheumatoid arthritis. For 60 or so rheumatoid arthritis patients and 15 to 20 healthy controls, TCRB deep sequencing was carried out. Median age was essentially the same in the patient group and the control group. The research as a whole found: No adjustment for multiple comparisons was made for the slight TRBV07 underrepresentation in patients. In 8 out of 65 patients, more than 20% of CD8+ cells belonged to the largest CD8+ clone, while several identical CD8+ TCRB sequences were shared between blood and synovial fluid. The antigen targets of the expanded CD8+ clones were unknown, and absence from virus-specific databases did not rule out viral specificity. CD8+ clonality increased with age in patients (Spearman r ≈ 0.5) but not in healthy controls. There was no significant difference in CD8+ T-cell clonality between rheumatoid arthritis patients and age-matched healthy controls.

CD4+ and CD8+ cells were isolated by positive magnetic bead selection on an AutoMACS, and purity was checked by flow cytometry. After a first flow cytometry screen using a TCR V beta antibody panel, clonal expansions were characterized through TCRB deep sequencing of sorted CD8+ fractions. Ficoll-Paque PLUS density gradient separation was used to isolate peripheral blood mononuclear cells. Using Nucleospin Tissue or Tissue XS kits, DNA was extracted from CD4-enriched, CD8-enriched or PBMC samples, with quantification by a Qubit 2.0 fluorometer. Genomic DNA underwent TCRB CDR3 sequencing using the immunoSEQ assay. Concerning the study's data processing: When patient CD8+ clones exceeding 1% were checked against published virus-specific TCRB sequences, only a few matched. The analyses included only productive TCRB rearrangements. Clonality was expressed as a Shannon entropy-based productive clonality index, with each clone defined by a unique TCRB CDR3 sequence. To calculate repertoire overlap between two samples, the template counts of each clone were considered relative to each sample's total templates. Flow cytometry-measured V-gene usage correlated with V-gene usage from TCRB sequencing, with a Spearman r of 0.55 to 0.7. Not all clones reach the TCRdb copy of this immuneACCESS table, which keeps in-frame sequences only. Checked studies attribute under half of the gap to unresolved V genes and leave the rest unexplained. Clone size and V and J calls were adopted from that table, with D and trimming inferred from the DNA. The sample yields 9,000 or so clones; 75% to 85% were counted once. The ten largest clones capture roughly 4.9% of the sample.

The chain is encoded by TRBV28 joined to TRBJ2-7; confidence is insufficient to name the D gene. The source is an adult with rheumatoid arthritis. Material for sequencing was CD8+ T cells sorted from blood. CDR3 protein: CASSSGTSYEQYV. The nucleotides read TGTGCCAGCAGTTCTGGCACATCCTACGAGCAGTACGTC.